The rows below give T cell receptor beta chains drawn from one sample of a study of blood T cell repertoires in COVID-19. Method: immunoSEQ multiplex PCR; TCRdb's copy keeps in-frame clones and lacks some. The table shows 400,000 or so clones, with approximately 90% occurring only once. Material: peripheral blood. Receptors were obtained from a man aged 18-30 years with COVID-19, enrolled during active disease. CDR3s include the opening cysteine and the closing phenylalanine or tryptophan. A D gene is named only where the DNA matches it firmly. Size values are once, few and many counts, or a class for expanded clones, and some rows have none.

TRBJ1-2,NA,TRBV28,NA,TGTGCCAGCAGCCTCACAGGGACCTATGGCTACACCTTC,CASSLTGTYGYTF
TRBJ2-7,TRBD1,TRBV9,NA,TGTGCCAGCAGCGTAGCTTCCGGCCCAGGGGGCGAGCAGTACTTC,CASSVASGPGGEQYF
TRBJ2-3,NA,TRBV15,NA,TGTGCCACCAGCAGGCCCGGACTGCGGACAGATACGCAGTATTTT,CATSRPGLRTDTQYF
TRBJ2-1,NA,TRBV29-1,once,TGCAGCGTTGACCCTCGCTCGGGTAATGAGCAGTTCTTC,CSVDPRSGNEQFF
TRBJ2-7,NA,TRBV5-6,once,TGTGCCAGCAGCTTGGCCCTATATGAGCAGTACTTC,CASSLALYEQYF
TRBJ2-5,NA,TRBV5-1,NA,TGCGCCAGCAGCTGGAAGTCTGCGGGGCCCGAGACCCAGTACTTC,CASSWKSAGPETQYF
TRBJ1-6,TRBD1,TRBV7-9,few,TGTGCCAGCAGCGCGGGACAGGGGACGTCACCCCTCCACTTT,CASSAGQGTSPLHF
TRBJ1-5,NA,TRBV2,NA,TGTGCCAGCATGGGGCTCGATCAGCCCCAGCATTTT,CASMGLDQPQHF
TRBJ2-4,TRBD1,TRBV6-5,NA,TGTGCCAGCAGTTGGGGACAGGACCAAAACATTCAGTACTTC,CASSWGQDQNIQYF
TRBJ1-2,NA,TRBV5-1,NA,TGCGCCAGCAGCTTGGAGGGGGGGACCCCGGTAGGAGGCTACACCTTC,CASSLEGGTPVGGYTF
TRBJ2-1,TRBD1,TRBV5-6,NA,TGTGCCAGCAGCGTACCGGGACAGGGGACCAATGAGCAGTTCTTC,CASSVPGQGTNEQFF
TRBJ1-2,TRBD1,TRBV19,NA,TGTGCCAGTATCCCGACAGGGAACTATGGCTACACCTTC,CASIPTGNYGYTF
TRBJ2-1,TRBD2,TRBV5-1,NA,TGCGCCAGCAGCTTGGAAGGGCTAGCGGGGCTTCAGGAGTTCTTC,CASSLEGLAGLQEFF
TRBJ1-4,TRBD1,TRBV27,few,TGTGCCAGCAGTTTCGACAGGGGGAATCCTAATGAAAAACTGTTTTTT,CASSFDRGNPNEKLFF
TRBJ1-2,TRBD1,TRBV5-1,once,TGCGCCAGCAGCTCCCCTACGGGACAGGGCGCGGACTATGGCTACACCTTC,CASSSPTGQGADYGYTF
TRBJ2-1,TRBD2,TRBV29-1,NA,TGCAGCGTTGTGGGGGGGGTTCCCTACAATGAGCAGTTCTTC,CSVVGGVPYNEQFF
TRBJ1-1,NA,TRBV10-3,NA,TGTGCCATCAGCGCAATCGCAGGGGTCGTGACTGAAGCTTTCTTT,CAISAIAGVVTEAFF
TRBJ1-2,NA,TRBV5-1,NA,TGCGCCAGCAGCTTGGAGGGAGGCTATGGCTACACCTTC,CASSLEGGYGYTF
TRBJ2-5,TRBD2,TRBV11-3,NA,TGTGCCAGCAGTCTAGCGGGTGGAGGGGAGACCCAGTACTTC,CASSLAGGGETQYF
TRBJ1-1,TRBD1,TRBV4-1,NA,TGCGCCAGCAGCGAAGGGGGCGCAGGCACTGAAGCTTTCTTT,CASSEGGAGTEAFF
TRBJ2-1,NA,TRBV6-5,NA,TGTGCCAGCAGTCCCGGACTCAACAATGAGCAGTTCTTC,CASSPGLNNEQFF
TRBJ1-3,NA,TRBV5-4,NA,TGTGCCAGCACTGCTGGGGGCGGGAGCTCCGGAAACACCATATATTTT,CASTAGGGSSGNTIYF